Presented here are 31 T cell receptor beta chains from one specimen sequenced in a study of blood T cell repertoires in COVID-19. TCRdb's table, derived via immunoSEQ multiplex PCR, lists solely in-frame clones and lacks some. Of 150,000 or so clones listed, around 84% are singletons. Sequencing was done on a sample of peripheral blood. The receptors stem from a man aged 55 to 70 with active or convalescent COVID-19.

This CDR3 is CASSLGQKQPQHF. CDR3 nucleotides: TGTGCCAGCAGCCTTGGGCAGAAACAGCCCCAGCATTTT. The chain couples TRBV7-2 to TRBJ1-5; D unclear. The CDR3 sequence is 13 residues long. V lost 5 bases, J lost 7 bases, and 12 bases lay in between. Germline assignment: CDR1 SGHTA and CDR2 FQGNSA. Combining the CDR3 with reference TRBV7-2 and TRBJ1-5 gives the whole variable domain GAGVSQSPSNKVTEKGKDVELRCDPISGHTALYWYRQSLGQGLEFLIYFQGNSAPDKSGLPSDRFSAERTGGSVSTLTIQRTQQEDSAVYLCASSLGQKQPQHFGDGTRLSIL.

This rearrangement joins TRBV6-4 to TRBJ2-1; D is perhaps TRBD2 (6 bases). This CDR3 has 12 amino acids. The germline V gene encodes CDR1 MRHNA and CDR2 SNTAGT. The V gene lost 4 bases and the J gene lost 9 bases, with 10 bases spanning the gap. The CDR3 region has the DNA TGTGCCAGCAGTGCCGCCGGGGGTGAGCAGTTCTTC. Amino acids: CASSAAGGEQFF.

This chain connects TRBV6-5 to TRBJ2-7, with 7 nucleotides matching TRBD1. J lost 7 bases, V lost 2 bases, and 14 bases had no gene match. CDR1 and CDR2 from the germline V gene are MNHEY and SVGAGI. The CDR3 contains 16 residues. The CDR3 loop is CASSYGTAGPWREQYF. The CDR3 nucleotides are TGTGCCAGCAGTTACGGGACAGCCGGACCCTGGAGGGAGCAGTACTTC.

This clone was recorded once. The CDR3 loop is CATSDHFQGENTEAFF. The CDR3 DNA reads TGTGCCACCAGTGATCACTTCCAAGGGGAGAACACTGAAGCTTTCTTT. The chain couples TRBV24-1 to TRBJ1-1; D is perhaps TRBD1 (5 bases). With 3 bases removed from V and 1 base from J, the gap between germline ends came to 14 bases. The length of the CDR3 is 16 residues. Germline V gene data show CDR1 as KGHDR and CDR2 as SFDVKD.

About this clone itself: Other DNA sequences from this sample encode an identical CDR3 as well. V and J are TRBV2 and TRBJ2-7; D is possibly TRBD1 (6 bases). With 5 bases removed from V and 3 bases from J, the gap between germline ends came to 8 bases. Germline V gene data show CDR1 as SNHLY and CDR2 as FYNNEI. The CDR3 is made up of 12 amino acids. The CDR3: CASSQQGYEQYF. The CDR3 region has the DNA TGTGCCAGCAGTCAACAGGGCTACGAGCAGTACTTC.

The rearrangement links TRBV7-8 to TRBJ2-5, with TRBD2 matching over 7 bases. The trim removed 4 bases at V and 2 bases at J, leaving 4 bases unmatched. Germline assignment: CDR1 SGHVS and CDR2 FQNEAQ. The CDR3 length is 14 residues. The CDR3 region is CASSYGRNQETQYF. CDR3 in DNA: TGTGCCAGCAGCTACGGGAGGAATCAAGAGACCCAGTACTTC. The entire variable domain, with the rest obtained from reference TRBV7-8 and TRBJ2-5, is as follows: GAGVSQSPRYKVAKRGQDVALRCDPISGHVSLFWYQQALGQGPEFLTYFQNEAQLDKSGLPSDRFFAERPEGSVSTLKIQRTQQEDSAVYLCASSYGRNQETQYFGPGTRLLVL.

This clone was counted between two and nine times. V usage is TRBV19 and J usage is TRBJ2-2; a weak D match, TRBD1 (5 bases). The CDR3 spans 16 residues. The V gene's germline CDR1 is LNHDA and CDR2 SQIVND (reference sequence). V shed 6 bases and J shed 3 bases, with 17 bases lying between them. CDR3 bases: TGTGCCAGTAGACCTCACAGGTCGTCGGACACCGGGGAGCTGTTTTTT. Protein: CASRPHRSSDTGELFF.

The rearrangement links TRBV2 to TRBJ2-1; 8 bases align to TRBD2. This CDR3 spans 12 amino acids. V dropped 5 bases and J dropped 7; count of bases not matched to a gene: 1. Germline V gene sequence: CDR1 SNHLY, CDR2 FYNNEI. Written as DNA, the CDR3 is TGTGCCAGCAGTAGCGGGAGTAATGAGCAGTTCTTC. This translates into CASSSGSNEQFF.

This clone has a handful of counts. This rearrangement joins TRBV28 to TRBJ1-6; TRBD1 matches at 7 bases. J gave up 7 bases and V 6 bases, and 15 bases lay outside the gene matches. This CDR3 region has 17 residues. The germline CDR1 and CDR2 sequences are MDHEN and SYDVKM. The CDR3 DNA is TGTGCCAGCAGAGCGATAGGACAGGCGCTTGAAAATTCACCCCTCCACTTT. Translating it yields CASRAIGQALENSPLHF.

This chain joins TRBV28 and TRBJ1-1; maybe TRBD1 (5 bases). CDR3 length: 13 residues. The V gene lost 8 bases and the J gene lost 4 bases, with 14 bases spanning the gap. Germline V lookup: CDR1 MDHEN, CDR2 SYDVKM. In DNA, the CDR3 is TGTGCCAGCCCTTCGGGCACAGGCACTGAAGCTTTCTTT. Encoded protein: CASPSGTGTEAFF. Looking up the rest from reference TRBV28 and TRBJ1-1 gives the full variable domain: DVKVTQSSRYLVKRTGEKVFLECVQDMDHENMFWYRQDPGLGLRLIYFSYDVKMKEKGDIPEGYSVSREKKERFSLILESASTNQTSMYLCASPSGTGTEAFFGQGTRLTVV.

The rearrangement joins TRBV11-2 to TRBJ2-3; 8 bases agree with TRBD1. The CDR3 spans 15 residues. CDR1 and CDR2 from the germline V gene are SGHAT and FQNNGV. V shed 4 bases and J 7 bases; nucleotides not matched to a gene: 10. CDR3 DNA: TGTGCCAGCAGCTCAGGACAGGGAGATGCAAATACGCAGTATTTT. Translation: CASSSGQGDANTQYF.

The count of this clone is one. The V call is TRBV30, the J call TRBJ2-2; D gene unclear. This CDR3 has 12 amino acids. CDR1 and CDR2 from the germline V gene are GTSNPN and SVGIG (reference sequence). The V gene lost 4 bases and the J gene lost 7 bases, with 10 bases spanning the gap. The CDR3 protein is CAWTQVVGELFF. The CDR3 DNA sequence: TGTGCCTGGACGCAGGTGGTCGGGGAGCTGTTTTTT.

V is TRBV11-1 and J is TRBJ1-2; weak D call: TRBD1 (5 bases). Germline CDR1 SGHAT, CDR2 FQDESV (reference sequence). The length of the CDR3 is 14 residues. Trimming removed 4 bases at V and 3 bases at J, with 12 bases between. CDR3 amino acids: CASSSRRGDYGYTF. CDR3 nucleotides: TGTGCCAGCAGCTCCCGGCGGGGGGACTATGGCTACACCTTC.

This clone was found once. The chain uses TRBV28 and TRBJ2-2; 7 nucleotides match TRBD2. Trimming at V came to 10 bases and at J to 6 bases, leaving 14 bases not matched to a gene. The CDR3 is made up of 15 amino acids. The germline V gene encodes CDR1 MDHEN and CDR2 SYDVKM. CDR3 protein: CATYSTSERPGELFF. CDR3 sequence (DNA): TGTGCCACCTATAGTACTAGCGAGCGTCCCGGGGAGCTGTTTTTT.

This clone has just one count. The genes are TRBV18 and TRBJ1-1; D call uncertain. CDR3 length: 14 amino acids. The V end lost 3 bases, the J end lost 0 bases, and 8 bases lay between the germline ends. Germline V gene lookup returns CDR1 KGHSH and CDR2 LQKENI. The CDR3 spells CASSPLGLNTEAFF. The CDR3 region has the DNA TGTGCCAGCTCACCCCTGGGCCTGAACACTGAAGCTTTCTTT.

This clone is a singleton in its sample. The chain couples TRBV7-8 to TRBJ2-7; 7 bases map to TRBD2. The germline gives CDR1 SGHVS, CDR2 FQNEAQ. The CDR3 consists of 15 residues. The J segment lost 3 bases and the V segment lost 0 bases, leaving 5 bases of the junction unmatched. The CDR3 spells CASSLAGRERYEQYF. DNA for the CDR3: TGTGCCAGCAGCTTAGCGGGGAGGGAACGCTACGAGCAGTACTTC. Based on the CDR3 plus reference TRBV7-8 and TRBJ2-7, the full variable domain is GAGVSQSPRYKVAKRGQDVALRCDPISGHVSLFWYQQALGQGPEFLTYFQNEAQLDKSGLPSDRFFAERPEGSVSTLKIQRTQQEDSAVYLCASSLAGRERYEQYFGPGTRLTVT.

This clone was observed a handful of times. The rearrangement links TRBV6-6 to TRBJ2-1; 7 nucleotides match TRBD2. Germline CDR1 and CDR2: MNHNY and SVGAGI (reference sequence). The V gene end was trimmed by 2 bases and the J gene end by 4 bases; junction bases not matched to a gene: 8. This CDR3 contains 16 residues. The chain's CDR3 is CASSYRDYGGYNEQFF. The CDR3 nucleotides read TGTGCCAGCAGTTACCGGGACTACGGGGGTTACAATGAGCAGTTCTTC.

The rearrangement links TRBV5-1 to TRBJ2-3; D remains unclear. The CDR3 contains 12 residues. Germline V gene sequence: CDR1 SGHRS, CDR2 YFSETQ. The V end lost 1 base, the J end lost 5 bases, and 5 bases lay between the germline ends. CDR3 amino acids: CASSLSVDTQYF. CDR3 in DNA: TGCGCCAGCAGCTTGTCAGTAGATACGCAGTATTTT.

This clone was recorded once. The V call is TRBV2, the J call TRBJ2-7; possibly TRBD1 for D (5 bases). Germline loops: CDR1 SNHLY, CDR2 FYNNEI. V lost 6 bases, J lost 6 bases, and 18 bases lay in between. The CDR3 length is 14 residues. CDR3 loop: CASRVQGASGEQYF. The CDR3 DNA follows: TGTGCCAGCAGGGTTCAAGGGGCTTCGGGCGAGCAGTACTTC.

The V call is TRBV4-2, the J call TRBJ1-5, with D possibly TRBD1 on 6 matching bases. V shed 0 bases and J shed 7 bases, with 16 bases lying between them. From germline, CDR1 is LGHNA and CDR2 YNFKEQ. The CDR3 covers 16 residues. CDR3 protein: CASSQEGGREDQPQHF. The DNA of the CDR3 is TGTGCCAGCAGCCAAGAGGGGGGGCGCGAGGACCAGCCCCAGCATTTT.

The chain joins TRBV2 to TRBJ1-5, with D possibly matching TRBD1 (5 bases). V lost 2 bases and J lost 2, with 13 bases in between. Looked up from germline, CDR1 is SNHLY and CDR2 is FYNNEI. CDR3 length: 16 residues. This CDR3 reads CASSESRAGGNQPQHF. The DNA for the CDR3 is TGTGCCAGCAGTGAAAGCCGGGCGGGGGGCAATCAGCCCCAGCATTTT.

In DNA form, the CDR3 reads TGTGCCAGCAGAAAAAGACAGGGGCGTTACGAGCAGTACTTC. Translation gives CASRKRQGRYEQYF. The chain links TRBV6-5 to TRBJ2-7, with 8 nucleotides matching TRBD1. In germline, CDR1 is MNHEY, CDR2 SVGAGI. J lost 4 bases, V lost 6 bases, and 8 bases had no gene match. The CDR3 spans 14 residues.

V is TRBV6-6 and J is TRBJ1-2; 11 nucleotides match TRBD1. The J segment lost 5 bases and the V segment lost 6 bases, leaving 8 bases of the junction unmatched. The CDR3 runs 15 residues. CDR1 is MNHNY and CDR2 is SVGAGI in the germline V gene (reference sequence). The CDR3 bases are TGTGCCAGCAGCTACGGGACAGGGGGGAGTTATGGCTACACCTTC. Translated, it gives CASSYGTGGSYGYTF.

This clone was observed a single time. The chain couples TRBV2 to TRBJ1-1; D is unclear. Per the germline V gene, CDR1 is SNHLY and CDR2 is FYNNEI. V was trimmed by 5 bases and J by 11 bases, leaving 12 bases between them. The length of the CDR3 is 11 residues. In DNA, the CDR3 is TGTGCCAGCAGTACGAGGCCAAGCGCTTTCTTT. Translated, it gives CASSTRPSAFF.

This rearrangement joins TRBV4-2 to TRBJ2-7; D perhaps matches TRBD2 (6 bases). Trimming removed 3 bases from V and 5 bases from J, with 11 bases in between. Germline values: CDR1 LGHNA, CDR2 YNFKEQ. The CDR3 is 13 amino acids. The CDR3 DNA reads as TGTGCCAGCAGCCACCCCGGGAGAAACGAGCAGTACTTC. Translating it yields CASSHPGRNEQYF.

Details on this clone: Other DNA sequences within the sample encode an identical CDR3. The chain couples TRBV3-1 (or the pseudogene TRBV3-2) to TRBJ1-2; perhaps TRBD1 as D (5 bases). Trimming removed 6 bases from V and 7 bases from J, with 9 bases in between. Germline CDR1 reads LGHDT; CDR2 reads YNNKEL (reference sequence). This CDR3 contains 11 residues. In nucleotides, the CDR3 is TGTGCCAGCAGTCAACAGGCTGGCTACACCTTC. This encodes CASSQQAGYTF.

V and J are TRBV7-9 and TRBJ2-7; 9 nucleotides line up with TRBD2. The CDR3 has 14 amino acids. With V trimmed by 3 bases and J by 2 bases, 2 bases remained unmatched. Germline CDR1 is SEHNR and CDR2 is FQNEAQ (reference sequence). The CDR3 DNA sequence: TGTGCCAGCAGCTTCTCTAGCGGGACCTACGAGCAGTACTTC. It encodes CASSFSSGTYEQYF. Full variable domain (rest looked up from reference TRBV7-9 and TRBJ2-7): DTGVSQNPRHKITKRGQNVTFRCDPISEHNRLYWYRQTLGQGPEFLTYFQNEAQLEKSRLLSDRFSAERPKGSFSTLEIQRTEQGDSAMYLCASSFSSGTYEQYFGPGTRLTVT.

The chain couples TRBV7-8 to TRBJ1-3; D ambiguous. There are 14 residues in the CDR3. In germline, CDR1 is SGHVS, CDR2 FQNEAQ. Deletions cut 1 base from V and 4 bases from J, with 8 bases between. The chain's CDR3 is CASSLGGGGNTIYF. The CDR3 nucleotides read TGTGCCAGCAGCTTAGGGGGAGGGGGAAACACCATATATTTT.

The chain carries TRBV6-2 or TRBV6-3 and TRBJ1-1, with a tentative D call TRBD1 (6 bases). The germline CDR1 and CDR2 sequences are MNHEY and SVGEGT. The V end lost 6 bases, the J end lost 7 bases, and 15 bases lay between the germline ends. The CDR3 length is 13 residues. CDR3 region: CASSHGGADEAFF. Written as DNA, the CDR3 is TGTGCCAGCAGCCATGGGGGGGCAGATGAAGCTTTCTTT.

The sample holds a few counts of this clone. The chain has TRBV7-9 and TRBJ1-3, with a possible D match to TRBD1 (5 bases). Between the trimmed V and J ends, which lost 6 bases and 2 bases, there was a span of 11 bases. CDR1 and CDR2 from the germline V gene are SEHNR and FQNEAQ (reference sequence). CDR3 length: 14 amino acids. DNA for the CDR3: TGTGCCAGCAGACCTGACAGTACTGGAAACACCATATATTTT. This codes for CASRPDSTGNTIYF.

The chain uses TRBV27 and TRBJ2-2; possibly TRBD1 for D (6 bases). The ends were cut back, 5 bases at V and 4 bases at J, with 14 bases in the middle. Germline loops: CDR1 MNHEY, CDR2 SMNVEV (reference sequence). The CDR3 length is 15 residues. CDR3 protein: CASSPRTVFTGELFF. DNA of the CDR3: TGTGCCAGCAGTCCCCGGACAGTGTTCACCGGGGAGCTGTTTTTT.